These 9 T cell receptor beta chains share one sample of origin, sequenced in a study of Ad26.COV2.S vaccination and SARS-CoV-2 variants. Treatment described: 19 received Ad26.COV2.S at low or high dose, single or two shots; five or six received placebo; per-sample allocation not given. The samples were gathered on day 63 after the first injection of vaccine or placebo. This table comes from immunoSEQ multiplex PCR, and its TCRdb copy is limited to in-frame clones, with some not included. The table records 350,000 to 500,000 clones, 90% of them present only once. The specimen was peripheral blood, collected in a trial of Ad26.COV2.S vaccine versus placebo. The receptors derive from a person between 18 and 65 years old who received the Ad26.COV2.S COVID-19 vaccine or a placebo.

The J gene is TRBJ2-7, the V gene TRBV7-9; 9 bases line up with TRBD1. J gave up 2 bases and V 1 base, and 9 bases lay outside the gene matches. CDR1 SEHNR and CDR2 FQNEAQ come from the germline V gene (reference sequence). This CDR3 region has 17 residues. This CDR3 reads CASSLGYGQGLPYEQYF. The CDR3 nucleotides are TGTGCCAGCAGCTTAGGATACGGACAGGGGCTCCCCTACGAGCAGTACTTC.

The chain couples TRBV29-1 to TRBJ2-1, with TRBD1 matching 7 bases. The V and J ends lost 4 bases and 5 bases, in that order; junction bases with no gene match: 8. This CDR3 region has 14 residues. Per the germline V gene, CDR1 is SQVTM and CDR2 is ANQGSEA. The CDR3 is CSVGQLTGDNEQFF. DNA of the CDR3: TGCAGCGTTGGTCAGCTAACAGGGGACAATGAGCAGTTCTTC.

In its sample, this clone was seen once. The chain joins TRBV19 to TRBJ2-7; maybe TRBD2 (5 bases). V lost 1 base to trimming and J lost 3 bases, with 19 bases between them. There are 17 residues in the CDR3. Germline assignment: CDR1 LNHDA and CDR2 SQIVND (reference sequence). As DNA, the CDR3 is TGTGCCAGTAGTATAGGTGTGGGAGCGAGTGGAATCTACGAGCAGTACTTC. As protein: CASSIGVGASGIYEQYF.

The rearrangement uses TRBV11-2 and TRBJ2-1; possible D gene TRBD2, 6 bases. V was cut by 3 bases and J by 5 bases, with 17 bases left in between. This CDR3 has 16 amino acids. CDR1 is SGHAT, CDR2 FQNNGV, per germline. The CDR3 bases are TGTGCCAGCAGCTTTTCCGGGACTCGTCTCGACAATGAGCAGTTCTTC. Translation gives CASSFSGTRLDNEQFF.

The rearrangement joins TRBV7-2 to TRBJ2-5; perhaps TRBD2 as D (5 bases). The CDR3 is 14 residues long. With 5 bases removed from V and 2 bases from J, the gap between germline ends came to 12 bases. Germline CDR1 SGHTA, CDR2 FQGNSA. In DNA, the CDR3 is TGTGCCAGCAGCAAAATATCGGGGCAAGAGACCCAGTACTTC. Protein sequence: CASSKISGQETQYF. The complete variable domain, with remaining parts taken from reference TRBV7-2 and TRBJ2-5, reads GAGVSQSPSNKVTEKGKDVELRCDPISGHTALYWYRQSLGQGLEFLIYFQGNSAPDKSGLPSDRFSAERTGGSVSTLTIQRTQQEDSAVYLCASSKISGQETQYFGPGTRLLVL.

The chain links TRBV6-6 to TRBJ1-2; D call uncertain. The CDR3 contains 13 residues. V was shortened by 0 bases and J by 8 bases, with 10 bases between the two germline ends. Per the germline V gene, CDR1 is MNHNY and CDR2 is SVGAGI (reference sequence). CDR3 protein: CASSYSYSGGYTF. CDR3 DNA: TGTGCCAGCAGTTACTCGTACAGTGGGGGCTACACCTTC.

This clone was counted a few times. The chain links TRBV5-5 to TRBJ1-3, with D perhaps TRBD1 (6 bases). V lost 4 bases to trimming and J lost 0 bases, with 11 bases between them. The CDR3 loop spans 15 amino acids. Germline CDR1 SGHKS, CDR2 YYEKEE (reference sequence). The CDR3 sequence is CASSPGTYSGNTIYF. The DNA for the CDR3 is TGTGCCAGCAGCCCTGGGACATACTCTGGAAACACCATATATTTT. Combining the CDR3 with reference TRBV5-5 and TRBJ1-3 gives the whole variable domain DAGVTQSPTHLIKTRGQQVTLRCSPISGHKSVSWYQQVLGQGPQFIFQYYEKEERGRGNFPDRFSARQFPNYSSELNVNALLLGDSALYLCASSPGTYSGNTIYFGEGSWLTVV.

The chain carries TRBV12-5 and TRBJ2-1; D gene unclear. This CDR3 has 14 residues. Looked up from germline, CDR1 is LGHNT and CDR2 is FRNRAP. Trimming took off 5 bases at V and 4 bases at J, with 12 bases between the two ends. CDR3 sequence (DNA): TGTGCTAGTGGTGTCACCGGGCCATACAATGAGCAGTTCTTC. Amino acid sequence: CASGVTGPYNEQFF.

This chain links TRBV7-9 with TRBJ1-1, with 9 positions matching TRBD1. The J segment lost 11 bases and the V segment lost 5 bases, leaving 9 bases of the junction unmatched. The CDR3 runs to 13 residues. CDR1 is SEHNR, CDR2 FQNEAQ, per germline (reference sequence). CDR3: CASSAEQGARAFF. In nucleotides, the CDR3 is TGTGCCAGCAGCGCCGAACAGGGGGCGCGGGCTTTCTTT. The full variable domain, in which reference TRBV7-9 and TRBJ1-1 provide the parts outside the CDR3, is DTGVSQNPRHKITKRGQNVTFRCDPISEHNRLYWYRQTLGQGPEFLTYFQNEAQLEKSRLLSDRFSAERPKGSFSTLEIQRTEQGDSAMYLCASSAEQGARAFFGQGTRLTVV.